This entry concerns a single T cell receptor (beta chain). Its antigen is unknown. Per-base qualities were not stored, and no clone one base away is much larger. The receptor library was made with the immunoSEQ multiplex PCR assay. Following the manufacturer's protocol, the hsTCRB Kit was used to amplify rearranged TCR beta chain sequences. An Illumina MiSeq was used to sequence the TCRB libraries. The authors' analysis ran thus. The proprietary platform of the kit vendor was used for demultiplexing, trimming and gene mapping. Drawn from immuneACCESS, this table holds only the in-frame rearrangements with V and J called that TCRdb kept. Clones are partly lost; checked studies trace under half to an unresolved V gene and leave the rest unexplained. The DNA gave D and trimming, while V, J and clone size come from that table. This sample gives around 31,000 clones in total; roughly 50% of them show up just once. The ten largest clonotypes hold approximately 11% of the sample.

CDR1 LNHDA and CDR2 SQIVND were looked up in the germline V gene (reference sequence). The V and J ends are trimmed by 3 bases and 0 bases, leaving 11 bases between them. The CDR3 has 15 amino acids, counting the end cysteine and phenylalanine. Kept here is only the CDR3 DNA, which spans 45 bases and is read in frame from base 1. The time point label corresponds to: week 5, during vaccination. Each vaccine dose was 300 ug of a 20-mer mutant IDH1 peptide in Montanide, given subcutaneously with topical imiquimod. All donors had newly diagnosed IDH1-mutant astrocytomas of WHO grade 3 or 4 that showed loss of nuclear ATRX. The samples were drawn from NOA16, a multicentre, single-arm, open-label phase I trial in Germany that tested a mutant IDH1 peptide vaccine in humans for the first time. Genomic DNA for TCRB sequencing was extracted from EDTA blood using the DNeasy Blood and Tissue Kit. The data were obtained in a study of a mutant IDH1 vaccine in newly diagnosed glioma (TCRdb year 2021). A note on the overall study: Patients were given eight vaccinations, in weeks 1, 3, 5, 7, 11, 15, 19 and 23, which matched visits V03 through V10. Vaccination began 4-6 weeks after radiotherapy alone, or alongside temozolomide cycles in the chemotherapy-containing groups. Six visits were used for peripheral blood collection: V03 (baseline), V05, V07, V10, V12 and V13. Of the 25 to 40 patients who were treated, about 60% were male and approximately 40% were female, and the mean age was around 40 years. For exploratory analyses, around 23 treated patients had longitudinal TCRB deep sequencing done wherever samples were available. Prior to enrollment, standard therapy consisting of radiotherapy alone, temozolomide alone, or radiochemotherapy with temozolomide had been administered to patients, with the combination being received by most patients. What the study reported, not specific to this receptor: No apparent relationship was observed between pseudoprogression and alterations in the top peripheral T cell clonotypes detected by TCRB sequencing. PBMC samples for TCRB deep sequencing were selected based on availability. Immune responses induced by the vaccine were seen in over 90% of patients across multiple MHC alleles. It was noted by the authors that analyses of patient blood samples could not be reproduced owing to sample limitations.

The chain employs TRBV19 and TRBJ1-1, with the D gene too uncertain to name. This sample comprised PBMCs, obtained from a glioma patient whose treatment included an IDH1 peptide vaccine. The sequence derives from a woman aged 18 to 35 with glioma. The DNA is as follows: TGTGCCAGTAGTATCCCCTACTCTATGAACACTGAAGCTTTCTTT. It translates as CASSIPYSMNTEAFF.